This T cell receptor beta chain was identified during a study of CD8+CD57+ T cells in acquired aplastic anemia (dated by TCRdb to 2016 to 2019). Background for the entire study: DNA extracted from sorted CD4+ and CD8+ cells had a mean of roughly 3.3 ug, with a range of about 0.18 to 27.4 ug. Healthy donor samples averaged approximately 9.8 million reads for CD4+ and under 12 million for CD8+ cells.

The CDR3 sequence holds 15 residues, the cysteine and phenylalanine included. Just the 45-base CDR3 DNA is kept, in frame starting at base 1. For CDR1 and CDR2, the germline V gene lists SGHVS and FNYEAQ. Clipping removes 1 base from V and 6 bases from J, with 5 as the unmatched junction base count. TCR beta VDJ combination and CDR3 sequence profiling used genomic DNA as the template. TCR repertoire sequencing was run on an Illumina HiSeq 2000. As for how the authors treated the data: Repertoires were assessed using TRBV/TRBJ rearrangement plots, CDR3 size and DJ length profiles, and Simpson's diversity index. The most abundant DNA sequence in the deep sequencing data was taken as the immunodominant clone. CDR3 amino acid sequences were checked for sharing across subjects and were also compared against the VDJdb database and published repertoires. Clones were called with MiXCR by TCRdb after fastp trimmed the public reads at Q25, and only in-frame beta chains were retained. Rows are combined by CDR3 protein, so each entry shows the most common genes and DNA. TCRdb, not the authors, supplied the V and J calls. Counted in this sample were about 180,000 distinct CDR3 sequences; about half of them appeared once. Around 3% of the sample rests with the top ten.

In this study, sorted CD4+ and CD8+ T cells from the blood of healthy subjects and of severe aplastic anemia patients had their TCR repertoires deep-sequenced. Ficoll-Paque density gradient centrifugation was used to isolate peripheral blood mononuclear cells. CD4+ and CD8+ T cells were sorted by FACS or magnetic beads before DNA extraction. The paper's findings and limits, for the study overall: No significant difference in CD8+ Simpson's diversity was found between patients and healthy controls (P=0.060). Some 27 CD8+ CDR3 sequences were found in both patients and controls but appeared to be highly expressed in patients and within the immunodominant clones of the patients.

Comments on this clonotype: Its recognized antigen is unknown. Per-base qualities were not stored, and no clone one base away is much larger.

Here the chain combines TRBV7-6 and TRBJ2-7, with 11 bases aligning to TRBD1. The sequenced sample was sorted CD4+, CD8+, or CD8+CD57+ T cells (not recorded which) from PBMCs. The receptor was isolated from a human donor in good health. The DNA is as follows: TGTGCCAGCAGCTTAGATACCGGGACAGGGGGCGAGCAGTACTTC. The resulting protein is CASSLDTGTGGEQYF.